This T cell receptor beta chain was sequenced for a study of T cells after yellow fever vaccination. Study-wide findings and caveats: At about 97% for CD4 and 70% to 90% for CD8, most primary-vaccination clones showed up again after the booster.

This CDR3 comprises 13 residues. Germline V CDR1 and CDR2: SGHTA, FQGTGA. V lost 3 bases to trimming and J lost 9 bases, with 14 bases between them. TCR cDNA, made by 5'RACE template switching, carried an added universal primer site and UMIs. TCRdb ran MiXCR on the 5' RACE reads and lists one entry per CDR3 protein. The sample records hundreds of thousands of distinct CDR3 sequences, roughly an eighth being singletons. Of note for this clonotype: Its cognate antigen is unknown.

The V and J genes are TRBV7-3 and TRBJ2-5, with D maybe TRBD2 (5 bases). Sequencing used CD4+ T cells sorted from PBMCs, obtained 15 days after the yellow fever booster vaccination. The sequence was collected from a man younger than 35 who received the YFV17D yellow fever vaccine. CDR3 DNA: TGTGCCAGCAGCTTTCGACGGTCCGGGGCCCAGTACTTC. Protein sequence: CASSFRRSGAQYF.